This TCR beta chain was retrieved from a study of T cell responses to AZD1222 COVID-19 vaccine. Study-level background: Second-dose groups at about 4 or about 12 weeks were pooled. General study points: Elevations in Spike-specific TCR breadth and depth followed administration of two AZD1222 doses. Donors were chiefly white British, with a greater number of females, and clonal diversity was perhaps underestimated. Unmutated variant regions reportedly attract nearly half of all spike-specific TCRs.

This CDR3 has 13 residues. Trimming shortened V by 5 bases and J by 3 bases, and 13 bases separated the two germline ends. Looked up from germline, CDR1 is SQVTM and CDR2 is ANQGSEA. Details on this clone: Its antigen is currently unknown.

Only in-frame clones appear in the TCRdb table, and some are missing; sequencing was by immunoSEQ multiplex PCR. The sample lists some 180,000 clones; around 89% were seen once. The chain recombines TRBV29-1 with TRBJ1-1; TRBD1 might be the D (6 bases). Sequencing used peripheral blood, obtained on day 0 of AZD1222 vaccination. The sequence was collected from an adult in good health. The CDR3: CSVSGGRDTEAFF. The CDR3 bases are TGCAGCGTTAGTGGGGGGCGGGACACTGAAGCTTTCTTT.